This TCR beta chain is from a study of shared clonotypes between healthy human individuals. TCRdb's table, derived via immunoSEQ multiplex PCR, lists solely in-frame clones and lacks some. The table shows fewer than 850,000 clones, with roughly 87% occurring only once. Germline assignment: CDR1 SGHNT and CDR2 YENEEA. The CDR3 length is 15 residues. V gave up 4 bases and J gave up 6 bases; unmatched junction bases: 5. This receptor was obtained from a man aged 18 to 30 in good health. Some clones in this sample may be carry-over from other donors' samples. The sequencing sample was made of memory CD8+ T cells from PBMCs. Described subset: CD45RO+ cells pooled with CCR7-negative TemRA cells. The genes are TRBV11-3 and TRBJ2-7, with TRBD2 matching 14 bases. This CDR3 is CASSSTGTSGSEQYF. Here the CDR3 DNA reads TGTGCCAGCAGCTCCACCGGGACTAGCGGGAGCGAGCAGTACTTC.